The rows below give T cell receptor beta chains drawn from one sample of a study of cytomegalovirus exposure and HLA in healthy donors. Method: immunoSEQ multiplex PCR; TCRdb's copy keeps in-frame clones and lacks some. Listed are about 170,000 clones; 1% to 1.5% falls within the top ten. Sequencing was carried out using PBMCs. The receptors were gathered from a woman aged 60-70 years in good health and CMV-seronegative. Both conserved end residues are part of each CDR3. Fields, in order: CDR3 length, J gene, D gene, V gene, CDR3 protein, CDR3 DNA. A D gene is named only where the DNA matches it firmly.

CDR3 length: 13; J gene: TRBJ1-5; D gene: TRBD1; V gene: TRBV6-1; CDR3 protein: CASSGQGTQPQHF; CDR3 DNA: TGTGCCAGCAGTGGACAGGGAACCCAGCCCCAGCATTTT
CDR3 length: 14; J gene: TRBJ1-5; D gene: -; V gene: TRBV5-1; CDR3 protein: CASSLGGQEQPQHF; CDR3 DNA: TGCGCCAGCAGCTTGGGGGGGCAGGAACAGCCCCAGCATTTT
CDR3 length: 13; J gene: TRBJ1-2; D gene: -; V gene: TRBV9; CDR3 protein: CASSVRQFYGYTF; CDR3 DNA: TGTGCCAGCAGCGTGAGACAATTCTATGGCTACACCTTC
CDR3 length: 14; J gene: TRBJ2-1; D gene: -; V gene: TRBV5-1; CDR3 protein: CASSLLQGGNEQFF; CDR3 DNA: TGCGCCAGCAGCTTGTTGCAGGGCGGTAATGAGCAGTTCTTC
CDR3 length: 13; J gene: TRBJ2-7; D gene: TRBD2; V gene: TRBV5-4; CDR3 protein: CASSLQAGAGGSF; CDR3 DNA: TGTGCCAGCAGCCTACAGGCGGGGGCGGGGGGTTCGTTC
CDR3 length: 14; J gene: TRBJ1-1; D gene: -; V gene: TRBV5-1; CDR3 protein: CASSFSQGNTEAFF; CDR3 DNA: TGCGCCAGCAGCTTTTCACAGGGGAACACTGAAGCTTTCTTT
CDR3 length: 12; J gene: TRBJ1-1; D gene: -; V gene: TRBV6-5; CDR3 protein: CASSTLNTEAFF; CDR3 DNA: TGTGCCAGCAGCACACTGAACACTGAAGCTTTCTTT
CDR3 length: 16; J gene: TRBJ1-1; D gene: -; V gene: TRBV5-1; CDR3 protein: CASSLAGIHMNTEAFF; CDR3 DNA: TGCGCCAGCAGCTTGGCCGGGATTCACATGAACACTGAAGCTTTCTTT
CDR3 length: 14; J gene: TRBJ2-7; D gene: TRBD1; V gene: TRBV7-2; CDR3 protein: CASSSGQGWYEQYF; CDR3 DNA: TGTGCCAGCAGCTCAGGACAGGGGTGGTACGAGCAGTACTTC
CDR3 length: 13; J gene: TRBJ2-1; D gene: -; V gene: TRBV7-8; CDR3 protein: CASSPDSYNEQFF; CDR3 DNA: TGTGCCAGCAGCCCGGACAGTTACAATGAGCAGTTCTTC
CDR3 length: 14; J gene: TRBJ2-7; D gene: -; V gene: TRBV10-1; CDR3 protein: CASSDSDSSYEQYF; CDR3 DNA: TGCGCCAGCAGTGATTCCGACAGTTCCTACGAGCAGTACTTC
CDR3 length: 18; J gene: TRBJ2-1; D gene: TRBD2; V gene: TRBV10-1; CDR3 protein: CASSESAGLASSYNEQFF; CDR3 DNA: TGCGCCAGCAGTGAGTCTGCTGGACTAGCGTCCTCCTACAATGAGCAGTTCTTC
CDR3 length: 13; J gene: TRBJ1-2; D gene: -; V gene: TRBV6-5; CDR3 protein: CASSSREDYGYTF; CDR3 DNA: TGTGCCAGCAGTAGTAGAGAGGACTATGGCTACACCTTC
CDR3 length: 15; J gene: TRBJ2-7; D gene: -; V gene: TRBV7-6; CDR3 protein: CASSFRDSAEYEQYF; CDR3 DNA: TGTGCCAGCAGCTTCCGGGACTCTGCCGAATACGAGCAGTACTTC
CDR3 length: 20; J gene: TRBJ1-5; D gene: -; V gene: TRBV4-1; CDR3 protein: CASSQDLKGRVSRSNQPQHF; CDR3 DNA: TGCGCCAGCAGCCAAGATCTAAAGGGCAGGGTTTCAAGGAGCAATCAGCCCCAGCATTTT